These T cell receptor beta chains were read from a single sample in a study of cytomegalovirus exposure and HLA in healthy donors. TCRdb's copy holds only in-frame clones and misses some; the assay was immunoSEQ multiplex PCR. The top ten clones hold about 5.7% of a sample with about 190,000 clones, around 80% of them seen once. The sample taken for sequencing was PBMCs. Receptors were obtained from a man aged 35-49 years in good health and CMV-seropositive. Each CDR3 is given with its conserved first and last residue. D genes are given only for firm matches. Clone sizes are given selectively: once, few, many, or a class where the clone is expanded.

v_call	d_call	clone_size	j_call	cdr3_aa	cdr3_nt
TRBV29-1	TRBD1	NA	TRBJ2-7	CSVSGGGEGALEQYF	TGCAGCGTTTCAGGTGGCGGCGAGGGGGCCCTCGAGCAGTACTTC
TRBV13	NA	NA	TRBJ2-3	CASSQSHTQYF	TGTGCCAGCAGCCAAAGCCATACGCAGTATTTT
TRBV7-2	TRBD2	NA	TRBJ2-1	CASSFRLAGALNEQFF	TGTGCCAGCAGCTTTAGACTAGCGGGGGCCCTCAATGAGCAGTTCTTC
TRBV5-1	NA	NA	TRBJ2-1	CASKPFGGPYNEQFF	TGCGCCAGCAAGCCGTTCGGGGGGCCATACAATGAGCAGTTCTTC
TRBV9	TRBD2	NA	TRBJ2-1	CASSVSFGGLAGGNEQFF	TGTGCCAGCAGCGTCAGTTTCGGGGGACTAGCGGGGGGCAATGAGCAGTTCTTC
TRBV27	NA	NA	TRBJ1-3	CASSHRAGISGNTIYF	TGTGCCAGCAGTCACAGGGCCGGGATCTCTGGAAACACCATATATTTT
TRBV5-1	TRBD1	NA	TRBJ1-6	CASSYGQGMAPLHF	TGCGCCAGCAGCTATGGACAGGGGATGGCACCCCTCCACTTT
TRBV7-3	TRBD2	once	TRBJ2-1	CASSPTSGMGEQFF	TGTGCCAGCAGCCCGACTAGCGGGATGGGTGAGCAGTTCTTC
TRBV7-9	NA	few	TRBJ2-7	CASSLDNIFYF	TGTGCCAGCAGCTTAGATAACATCTTTTACTTC
TRBV7-2	TRBD2	NA	TRBJ2-5	CASSSTPTSPETQYF	TGTGCCAGCAGCTCAACTCCGACTAGCCCAGAGACCCAGTACTTC
TRBV6-5	TRBD2	NA	TRBJ2-7	CASSALGGVAYEQYF	TGTGCCAGCAGTGCCCTGGGAGGGGTAGCCTACGAGCAGTACTTC
TRBV5-4	TRBD1	once	TRBJ2-3	CASSQPLRGPSTDTQYF	TGTGCCAGCAGCCAACCCCTCAGGGGGCCAAGCACAGATACGCAGTATTTT
TRBV6-5	NA	NA	TRBJ1-5	CASREGFGGNQPQHF	TGTGCCAGCAGGGAGGGGTTTGGGGGCAATCAGCCCCAGCATTTT
TRBV7-9	TRBD1	NA	TRBJ1-2	CASSLRDRGSYGYTF	TGTGCCAGCAGCTTAAGGGACAGGGGTAGCTATGGCTACACCTTC
TRBV7-2	NA	few	TRBJ2-7	CASSLEEGPYEQYF	TGTGCCAGCAGCTTAGAGGAGGGCCCCTACGAGCAGTACTTC
TRBV9	NA	few	TRBJ2-7	CASSPGGAAYEQYF	TGTGCCAGCAGCCCTGGAGGGGCCGCTTACGAGCAGTACTTC
TRBV5-1	NA	NA	TRBJ1-1	CASQKVRDTEAFF	TGCGCCAGCCAGAAGGTCCGGGACACCGAAGCTTTCTTT
TRBV19	NA	NA	TRBJ1-2	CASSGESYGYTF	TGTGCCAGTAGCGGAGAGAGCTATGGCTACACCTTC
TRBV4-1	TRBD2	NA	TRBJ2-1	CASSQPMPSGGMGEQFF	TGCGCCAGCAGCCAGCCGATGCCCAGCGGGGGGATGGGTGAGCAGTTCTTC
TRBV30	TRBD1	NA	TRBJ1-4	CAWGQGTGVGKLFF	TGTGCCTGGGGCCAAGGGACAGGGGTCGGAAAACTGTTTTTT
TRBV6-5	NA	NA	TRBJ1-3	CASSPVFSGNTIYF	TGTGCCAGCAGTCCAGTATTCTCTGGAAACACCATATATTTT
TRBV11-2	NA	NA	TRBJ1-1	CASSLGPGAFF	TGTGCCAGCAGCCTAGGGCCTGGAGCTTTCTTT
TRBV5-1	NA	NA	TRBJ2-7	CASSWGERQGGEQYF	TGCGCCAGCAGCTGGGGGGAGAGACAGGGAGGAGAGCAGTACTTC
TRBV6-5	NA	NA	TRBJ1-6	CASSYHTGTENSPLHF	TGTGCCAGCAGTTACCACACAGGGACGGAGAATTCACCCCTCCACTTT
TRBV5-5	NA	NA	TRBJ2-3	CASSLESPSTDTQYF	TGTGCCAGCAGCTTGGAGAGCCCTAGCACAGATACGCAGTATTTT
TRBV5-4	TRBD1	NA	TRBJ1-3	CASSEDRGPGNTIYF	TGTGCCAGCAGCGAGGACAGGGGGCCTGGAAACACCATATATTTT
TRBV29-1	NA	NA	TRBJ2-7	CSVLIGQWSYEQYF	TGCAGCGTTTTAATAGGACAATGGTCCTACGAGCAGTACTTC
TRBV28	TRBD2	NA	TRBJ2-1	CASSGTSGNNEQFF	TGTGCCAGCAGTGGGACTAGCGGGAACAATGAGCAGTTCTTC
TRBV29-1	TRBD1	NA	TRBJ1-1	CSVDLTGLNTEAFF	TGCAGCGTTGACTTGACAGGGTTGAACACTGAAGCTTTCTTT
TRBV4-3	NA	NA	TRBJ2-3	CASSQDLAGARRDTQYF	TGCGCCAGCAGCCAAGATCTCGCGGGGGCTCGCAGGGATACGCAGTATTTT
TRBV19	NA	NA	TRBJ2-6	CASSIGTANVLTF	TGTGCCAGTAGTATCGGGACAGCCAACGTCCTGACTTTC
TRBV2	TRBD1	NA	TRBJ2-7	CASSRDRALWEQYF	TGTGCCAGCAGCCGGGACAGGGCGCTGTGGGAGCAGTACTTC
TRBV21-1	NA	NA	TRBJ2-3	CASSIRDRGPGGRTDTQYF	TGTGCCAGCAGCATTCGGGACAGGGGTCCTGGGGGGCGCACAGATACGCAGTATTTT
TRBV28	TRBD1	NA	TRBJ2-7	CASSERDRFSYEQYF	TGTGCCAGCAGTGAACGGGACAGATTCTCCTACGAGCAGTACTTC
TRBV5-1	NA	NA	TRBJ2-7	CASSSGTPSYEQYF	TGCGCCAGCAGCTCCGGGACACCTTCCTACGAGCAGTACTTC
TRBV27	TRBD2	NA	TRBJ2-7	CASSLSTGGYEQYF	TGTGCCAGCAGTTTATCGACGGGGGGCTACGAGCAGTACTTC
TRBV12-5	NA	NA	TRBJ1-1	CASAGGAAEAFF	TGTGCTAGCGCCGGGGGGGCGGCTGAAGCTTTCTTT